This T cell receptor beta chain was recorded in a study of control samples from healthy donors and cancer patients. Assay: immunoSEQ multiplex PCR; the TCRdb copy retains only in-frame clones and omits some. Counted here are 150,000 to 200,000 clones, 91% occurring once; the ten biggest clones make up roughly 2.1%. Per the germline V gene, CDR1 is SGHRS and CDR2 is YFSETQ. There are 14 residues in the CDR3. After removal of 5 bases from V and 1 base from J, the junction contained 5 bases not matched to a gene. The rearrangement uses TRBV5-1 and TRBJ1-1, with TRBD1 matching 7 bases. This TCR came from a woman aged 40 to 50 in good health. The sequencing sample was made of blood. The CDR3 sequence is CASRQGQPNTEAFF. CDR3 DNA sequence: TGCGCCAGCAGGCAGGGACAGCCGAACACTGAAGCTTTCTTT.